Listed here is a single T cell receptor beta chain. CDR1 LGHNT and CDR2 FRNRAP come from the germline V gene. J lost 2 bases, V lost 3 bases, and 3 bases had no gene match. CDR3 length equals 15 residues. TCRdb's table, derived via immunoSEQ multiplex PCR, lists solely in-frame clones and lacks some. The repertoire holds around 100,000 clones, around 73% seen once, with over 7.5% in the top ten. The data are from a study of blood T cell repertoires in COVID-19. The chain is built from TRBV12-5 and TRBJ2-3; 9 positions agree with TRBD1. Sequencing was performed on peripheral blood. The sequence came from a man aged 55 to 70 with active or convalescent COVID-19. The CDR3 nucleotides are TGTGCTAGTGGTTTCGGGACAGGGCACACAGATACGCAGTATTTT. As protein: CASGFGTGHTDTQYF. The variable domain in full, with the rest retrieved from reference TRBV12-5 and TRBJ2-3, is DARVTQTPRHKVTEMGQEVTMRCQPILGHNTVFWYRQTMMQGLELLAYFRNRAPLDDSGMPKDRFSAEMPDATLATLKIQPSEPRDSAVYFCASGFGTGHTDTQYFGPGTRLTVL.